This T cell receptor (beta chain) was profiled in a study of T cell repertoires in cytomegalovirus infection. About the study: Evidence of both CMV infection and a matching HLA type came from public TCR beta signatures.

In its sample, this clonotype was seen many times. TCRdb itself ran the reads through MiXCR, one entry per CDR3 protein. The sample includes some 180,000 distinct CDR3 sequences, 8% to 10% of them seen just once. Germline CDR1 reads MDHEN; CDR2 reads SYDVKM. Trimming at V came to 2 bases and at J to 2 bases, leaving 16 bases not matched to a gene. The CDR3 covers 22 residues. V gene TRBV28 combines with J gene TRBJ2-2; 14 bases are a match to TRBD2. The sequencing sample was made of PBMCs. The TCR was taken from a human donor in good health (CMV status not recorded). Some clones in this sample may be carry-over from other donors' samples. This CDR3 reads CASSLIWTSGRPGAINTGELFF. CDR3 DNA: TGTGCCAGCAGTTTAATTTGGACTAGCGGGAGGCCCGGGGCTATCAACACCGGGGAGCTGTTTTTT.